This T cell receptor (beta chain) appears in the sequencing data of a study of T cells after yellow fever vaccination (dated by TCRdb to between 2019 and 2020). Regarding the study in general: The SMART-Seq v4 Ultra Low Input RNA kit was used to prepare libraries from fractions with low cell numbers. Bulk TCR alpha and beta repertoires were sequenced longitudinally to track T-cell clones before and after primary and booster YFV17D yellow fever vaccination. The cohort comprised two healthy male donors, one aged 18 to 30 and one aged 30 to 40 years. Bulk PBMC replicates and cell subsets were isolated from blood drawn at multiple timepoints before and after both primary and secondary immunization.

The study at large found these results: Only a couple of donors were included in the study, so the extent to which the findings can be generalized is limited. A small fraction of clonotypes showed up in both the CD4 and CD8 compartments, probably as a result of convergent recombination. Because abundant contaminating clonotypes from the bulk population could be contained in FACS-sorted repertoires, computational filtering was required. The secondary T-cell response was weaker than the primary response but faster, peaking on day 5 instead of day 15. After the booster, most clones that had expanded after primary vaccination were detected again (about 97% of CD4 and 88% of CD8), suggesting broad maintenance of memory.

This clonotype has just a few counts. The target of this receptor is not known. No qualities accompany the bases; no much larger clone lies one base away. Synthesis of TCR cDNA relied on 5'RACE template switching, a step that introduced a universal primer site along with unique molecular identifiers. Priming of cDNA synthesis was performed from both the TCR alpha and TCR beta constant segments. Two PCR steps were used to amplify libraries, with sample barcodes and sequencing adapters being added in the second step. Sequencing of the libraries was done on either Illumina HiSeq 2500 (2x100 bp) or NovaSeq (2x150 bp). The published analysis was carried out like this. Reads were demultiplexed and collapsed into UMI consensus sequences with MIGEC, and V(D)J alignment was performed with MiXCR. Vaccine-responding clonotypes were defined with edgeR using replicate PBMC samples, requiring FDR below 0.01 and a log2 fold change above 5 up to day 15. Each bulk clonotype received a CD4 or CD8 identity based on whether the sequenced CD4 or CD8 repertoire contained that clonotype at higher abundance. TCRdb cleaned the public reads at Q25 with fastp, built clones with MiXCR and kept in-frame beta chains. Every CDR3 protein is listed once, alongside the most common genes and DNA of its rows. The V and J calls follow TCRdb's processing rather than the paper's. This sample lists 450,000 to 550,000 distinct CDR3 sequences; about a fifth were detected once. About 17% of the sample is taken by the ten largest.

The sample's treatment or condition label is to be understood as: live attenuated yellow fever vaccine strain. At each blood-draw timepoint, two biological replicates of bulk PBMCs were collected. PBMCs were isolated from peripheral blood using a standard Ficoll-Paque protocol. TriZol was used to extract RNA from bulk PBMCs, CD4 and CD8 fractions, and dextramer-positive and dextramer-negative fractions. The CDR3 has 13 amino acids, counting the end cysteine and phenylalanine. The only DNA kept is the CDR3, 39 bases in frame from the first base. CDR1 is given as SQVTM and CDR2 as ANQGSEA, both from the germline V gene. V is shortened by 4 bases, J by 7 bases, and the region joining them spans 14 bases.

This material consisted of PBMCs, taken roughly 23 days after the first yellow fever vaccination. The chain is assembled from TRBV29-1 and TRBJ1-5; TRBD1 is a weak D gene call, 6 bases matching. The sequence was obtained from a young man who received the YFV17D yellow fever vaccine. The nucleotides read TGCAGCGTTGGACAGGTGTCTAGGCAGCCCCAGCATTTT. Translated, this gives CSVGQVSRQPQHF. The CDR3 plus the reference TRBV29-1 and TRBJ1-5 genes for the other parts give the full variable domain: SAVISQKPSRDICQRGTSLTIQCQVDSQVTMMFWYRQQPGQSLTLIATANQGSEATYESGFVIDKFPISRPNLTFSTLTVSNMSPEDSSIYLCSVGQVSRQPQHFGDGTRLSIL.